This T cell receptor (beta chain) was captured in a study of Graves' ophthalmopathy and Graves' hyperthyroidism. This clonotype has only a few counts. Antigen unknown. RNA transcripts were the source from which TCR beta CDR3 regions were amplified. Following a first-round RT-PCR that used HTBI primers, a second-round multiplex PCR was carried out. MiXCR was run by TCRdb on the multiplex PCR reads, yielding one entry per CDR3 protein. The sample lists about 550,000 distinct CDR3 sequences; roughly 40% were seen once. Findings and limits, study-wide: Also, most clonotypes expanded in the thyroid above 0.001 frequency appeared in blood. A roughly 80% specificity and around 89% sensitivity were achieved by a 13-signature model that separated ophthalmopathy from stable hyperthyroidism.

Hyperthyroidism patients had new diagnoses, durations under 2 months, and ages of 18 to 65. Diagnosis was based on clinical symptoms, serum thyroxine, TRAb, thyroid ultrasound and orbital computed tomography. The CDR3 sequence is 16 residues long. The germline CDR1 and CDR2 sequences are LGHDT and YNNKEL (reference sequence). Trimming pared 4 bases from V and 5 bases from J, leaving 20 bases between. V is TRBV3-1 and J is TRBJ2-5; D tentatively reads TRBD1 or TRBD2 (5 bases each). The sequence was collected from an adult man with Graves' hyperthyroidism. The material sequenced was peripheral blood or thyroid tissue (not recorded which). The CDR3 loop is CASSRGTPSSLETQYF. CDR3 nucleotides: TGTGCCAGCAGCCGTGGGACGCCTTCAAGTCTGGAGACCCAGTACTTC.